This T cell receptor beta chain is drawn from a study of blood T cell repertoires in COVID-19. Study context: The United States, Italy and Spain were the sources of the acute and convalescent COVID-19 samples. From T cells, B-cell-depleted T cells, or PBMCs came the material, which was cDNA or gDNA.

This CDR3 comprises 16 residues. Germline V gene sequence: CDR1 SGHNT, CDR2 YENEEA. With V trimmed by 5 bases and J by 4 bases, 10 bases remained unmatched. This clone was seen a single time. In the source study's methods: Amplifying reference gene primers gave estimates of nucleated cell counts. Here immunoSEQ multiplex PCR was the method, and the copy in TCRdb shows in-frame clones only, minus some. The DNA gave D and trimming, while V, J and clone size come from that table. The sample yields about 29,000 clones, around 87% seen once. The chain recombines TRBV11-3 with TRBJ2-2, with 7 bases fitting TRBD2. Sequenced sample: peripheral blood. This clonotype was obtained from an elderly man with acute or convalescent COVID-19. CDR3 nucleotide sequence: TGTGCCAGCAGCCACAGGCTGTCGGGGGGCACCGGGGAGCTGTTTTTT. It specifies CASSHRLSGGTGELFF.